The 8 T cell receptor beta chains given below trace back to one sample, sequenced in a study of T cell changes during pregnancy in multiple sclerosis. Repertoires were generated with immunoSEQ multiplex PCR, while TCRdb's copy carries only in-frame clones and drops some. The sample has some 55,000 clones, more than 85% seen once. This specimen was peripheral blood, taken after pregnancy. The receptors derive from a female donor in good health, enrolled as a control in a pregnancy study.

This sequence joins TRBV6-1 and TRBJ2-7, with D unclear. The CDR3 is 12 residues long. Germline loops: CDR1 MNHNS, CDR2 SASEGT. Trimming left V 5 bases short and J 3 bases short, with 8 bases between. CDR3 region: CASSPDNYEQYF. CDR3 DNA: TGTGCCAGCAGTCCCGACAACTACGAGCAGTACTTC.

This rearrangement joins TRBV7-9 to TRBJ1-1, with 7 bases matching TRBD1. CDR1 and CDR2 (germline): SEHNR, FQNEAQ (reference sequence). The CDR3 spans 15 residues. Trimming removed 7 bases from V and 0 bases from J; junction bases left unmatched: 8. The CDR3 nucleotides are TGTGCCAGCACCGTTAGGGGACAGATGAACACTGAAGCTTTCTTT. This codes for CASTVRGQMNTEAFF.

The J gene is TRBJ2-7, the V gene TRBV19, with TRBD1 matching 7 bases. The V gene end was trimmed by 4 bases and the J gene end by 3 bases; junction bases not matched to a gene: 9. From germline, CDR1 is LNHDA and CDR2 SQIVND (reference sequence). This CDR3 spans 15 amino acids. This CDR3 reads CASSTRQGGFYEQYF. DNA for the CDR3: TGTGCCAGTAGTACTAGACAGGGCGGCTTCTACGAGCAGTACTTC.

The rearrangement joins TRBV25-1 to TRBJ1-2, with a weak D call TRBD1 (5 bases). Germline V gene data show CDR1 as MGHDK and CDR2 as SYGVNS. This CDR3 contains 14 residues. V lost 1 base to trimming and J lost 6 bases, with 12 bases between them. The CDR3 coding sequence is TGTGCCAGCAGTGAATGGGGCAGTTCCCATGGCTACACCTTC. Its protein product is CASSEWGSSHGYTF.

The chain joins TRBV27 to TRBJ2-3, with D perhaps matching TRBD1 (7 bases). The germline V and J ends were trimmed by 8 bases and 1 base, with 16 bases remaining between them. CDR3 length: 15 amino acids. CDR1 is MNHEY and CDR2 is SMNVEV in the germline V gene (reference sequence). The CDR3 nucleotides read TGTGCCAGCGCCCAAGGGGGCGGGGGCACAGATACGCAGTATTTT. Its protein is CASAQGGGGTDTQYF.

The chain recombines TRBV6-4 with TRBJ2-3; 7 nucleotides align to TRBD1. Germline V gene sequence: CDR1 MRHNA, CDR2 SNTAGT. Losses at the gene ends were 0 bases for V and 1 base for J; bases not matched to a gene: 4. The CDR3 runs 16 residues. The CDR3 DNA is TGTGCCAGCAGTGACTCGACAGGGAAGGGCACAGATACGCAGTATTTT. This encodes CASSDSTGKGTDTQYF.

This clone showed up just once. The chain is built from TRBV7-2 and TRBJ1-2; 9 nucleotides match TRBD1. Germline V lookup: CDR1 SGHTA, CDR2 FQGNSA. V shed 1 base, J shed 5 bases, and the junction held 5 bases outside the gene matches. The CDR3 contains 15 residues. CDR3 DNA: TGTGCCAGCAGCTTAGTAAGGACAGGGGTTTATGGCTACACCTTC. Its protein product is CASSLVRTGVYGYTF.

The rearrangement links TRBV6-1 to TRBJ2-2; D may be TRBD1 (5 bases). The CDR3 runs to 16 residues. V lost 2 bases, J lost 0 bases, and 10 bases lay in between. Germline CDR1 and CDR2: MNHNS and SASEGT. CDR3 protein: CASSEPGQTNTGELFF. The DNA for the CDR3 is TGTGCCAGCAGTGAACCTGGACAAACGAACACCGGGGAGCTGTTTTTT.